This TCR beta chain was identified during a study of cytomegalovirus exposure and HLA in healthy donors. The study's findings and limits: Presence/absence analyses treated sequencing depth as roughly uniform across donors. In a later analysis, HLA-associated beta chains showed higher expansion and lower generation probabilities than comparable chains.

Germline CDR1 reads PRHDT; CDR2 reads FYEKMQ (reference sequence). This CDR3 spans 13 amino acids. J lost 8 bases, V lost 5 bases, and 5 bases had no gene match. The PCR used 60 Vbeta and 13 Jbeta primers. Measured with immunoSEQ multiplex PCR; TCRdb has only the in-frame clones, and not every one. The sample has 90,000 to 120,000 clones; roughly 72% are singletons. Although they were nominally healthy when sampled, donors likely had unrecorded immune exposures. This clone was seen only once. Antigen: not known. The TCR was taken from a woman under 30 in good health and CMV-seropositive. The chain joins TRBV13 to TRBJ2-1; TRBD2 matches at 8 bases. Input material: PBMCs. CDR3 DNA sequence: TGTGCCAGCAGCCTAGCGGGCGGGGATGAGCAGTTCTTC. This encodes CASSLAGGDEQFF.